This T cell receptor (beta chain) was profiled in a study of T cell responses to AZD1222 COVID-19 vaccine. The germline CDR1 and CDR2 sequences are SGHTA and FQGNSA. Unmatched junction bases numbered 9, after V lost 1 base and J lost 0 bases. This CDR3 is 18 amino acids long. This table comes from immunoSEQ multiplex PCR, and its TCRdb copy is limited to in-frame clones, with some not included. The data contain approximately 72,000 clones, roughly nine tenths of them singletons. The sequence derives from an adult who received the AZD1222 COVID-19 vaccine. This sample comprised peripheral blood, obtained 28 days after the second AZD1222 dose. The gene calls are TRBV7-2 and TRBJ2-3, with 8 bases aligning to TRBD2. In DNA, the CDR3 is TGTGCCAGCAGCTTAGGCCTAGCGGGCTACACTAGCACAGATACGCAGTATTTT. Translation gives CASSLGLAGYTSTDTQYF.